The 15 T cell receptor beta chains presented below share a single source sample, sequenced in a study of technical replicates of blood from several donors (dated by TCRdb to the late 2010s). Library method: the immunoSEQ multiplex PCR assay. The source is immuneACCESS, and TCRdb retained only in-frame sequences with V and J called. Part of the clones is not carried over; for the studies checked, unresolved V genes explain less than half of this, and the remainder is unexplained. The sample includes approximately 97,000 clones, with approximately 96% observed a single time. The top ten clones comprise around 0.3% of the sample. The sample comprised T cells isolated from PBMCs. Receptors were obtained from a human donor in good health.

The chain links TRBV5-1 to TRBJ1-2, with D possibly TRBD1 on 5 matching bases. The V and J ends lost 1 base and 6 bases respectively, with 13 bases between them. The CDR3 has 14 residues. Germline V CDR1 and CDR2: SGHRS, YFSETQ. The CDR3 DNA reads TGCGCCAGCAGCTTGACGGGGGAAGAAAATGGCTACACCTTC. It specifies CASSLTGEENGYTF.

The CDR3 nucleotides are TGTGCCAGCAGCCTGAACACCGGGGAGCTGTTTTTT. Translated, it gives CASSLNTGELFF. The V call is TRBV7-6, the J call TRBJ2-2; D is ambiguous. With 5 bases removed from V and 1 base from J, the gap between germline ends came to 2 bases. The germline V gene encodes CDR1 SGHVS and CDR2 FNYEAQ. This CDR3 region has 12 residues.

CDR3 protein: CASRQTVLNTEAFF. CDR3 in DNA: TGTGCCAGCAGACAGACAGTGCTTAACACTGAAGCTTTCTTT. The chain employs TRBV27 and TRBJ1-1; D possibly corresponds to TRBD1 (5 bases). V lost 6 bases and J 2 bases, leaving 13 bases between the germline ends. Germline CDR1 MNHEY, CDR2 SMNVEV (reference sequence). This CDR3 has 14 amino acids.

The chain is built from TRBV7-3 and TRBJ2-3; D is possibly TRBD2 (7 bases). The CDR3 is 16 residues long. Germline V gene sequence: CDR1 SGHTA, CDR2 FQGTGA. V lost 5 bases, J lost 1 base, and 16 bases lay in between. The CDR3 DNA is TGTGCCAGCAGCCCGAGGGGGGGGATCCGCACAGATACGCAGTATTTT. Translating gives CASSPRGGIRTDTQYF.

The chain couples TRBV27 to TRBJ1-5, with D unclear. The V gene's germline CDR1 is MNHEY and CDR2 SMNVEV (reference sequence). This CDR3 is built from 13 residues. Between the trimmed V and J ends, which lost 1 base and 5 bases, there was a span of 6 bases. The CDR3 loop reads CASSLFPDQPQHF. CDR3 coding DNA: TGTGCCAGCAGTTTATTTCCAGATCAGCCCCAGCATTTT.

The chain uses TRBV5-4 and TRBJ1-1, with D unresolved. This CDR3 contains 15 residues. The germline V gene has CDR1 SGHNT and CDR2 YYREEE (reference sequence). The V end lost 4 bases, the J end lost 4 bases, and 17 bases lay between the germline ends. The CDR3 coding sequence is TGTGCCAGCAGCCCGAGAAACAGCGGAGGCACTGAAGCTTTCTTT. It is translated as CASSPRNSGGTEAFF.

This chain joins TRBV5-6 and TRBJ1-4; a weak D match, TRBD1 (5 bases). The V gene lost 1 base and the J gene lost 0 bases, with 10 bases spanning the gap. The CDR3 covers 16 residues. Germline CDR1 and CDR2: SGHDT and YYEEEE. CDR3 loop: CASSLNRLATNEKLFF. The CDR3, as DNA: TGTGCCAGCAGCTTGAACAGGCTCGCAACTAATGAAAAACTGTTTTTT.

This chain's CDR3 is CASSLGLKRYLFYEQYF. The CDR3 bases are TGTGCCAGCAGCTTGGGACTTAAACGCTACCTATTCTACGAGCAGTACTTC. The chain uses TRBV5-5 and TRBJ2-7; D unclear. Germline V gene sequence: CDR1 SGHKS, CDR2 YYEKEE (reference sequence). CDR3 size: 17 residues. Trimming removed 0 bases at V and 3 bases at J, with 19 bases between.

The gene calls are TRBV4-3 and TRBJ2-3; a possible D gene is TRBD2 (5 bases). The CDR3 extends over 17 amino acids. Germline CDR1 is LGHNA and CDR2 is YSLEER. V was cut by 0 bases and J by 0 bases, with 13 bases left in between. CDR3 loop: CASSQDRPWTSTDTQYF. CDR3 nucleotide sequence: TGCGCCAGCAGCCAAGATCGCCCATGGACTAGCACAGATACGCAGTATTTT.

This chain connects TRBV11-2 to TRBJ2-7, with D tentatively TRBD1 (7 bases). The germline V gene encodes CDR1 SGHAT and CDR2 FQNNGV. The V gene lost 6 bases and the J gene lost 7 bases, with 19 bases spanning the gap. This CDR3 spans 14 amino acids. This CDR3 reads CASRTAGGLGEQYF. DNA for the CDR3: TGTGCCAGCAGAACTGCAGGGGGGCTCGGGGAGCAGTACTTC.

The chain has TRBV10-3 and TRBJ1-6; D gene ambiguous. This CDR3 comprises 13 residues. Germline V lookup: CDR1 ENHRY, CDR2 SYGVKD. Trimming removed 0 bases from V and 7 bases from J, with 4 bases in between. Here the CDR3 reads CAISESSNSPLHF. CDR3 nucleotide sequence: TGTGCCATCAGTGAGTCGAGCAATTCACCCCTCCACTTT.

The CDR3 protein is CAISQGVSGNTIYF. Here the CDR3 DNA reads TGTGCCATCAGTCAGGGCGTCTCTGGAAACACCATATATTTT. The gene calls are TRBV10-3 and TRBJ1-3; TRBD1 might be the D (5 bases). V was shortened by 5 bases and J by 0 bases, with 8 bases between the two germline ends. The CDR3 has 14 residues. The V gene's germline CDR1 is ENHRY and CDR2 SYGVKD.

This chain links TRBV9 with TRBJ2-3, with D possibly TRBD1 on 5 matching bases. The CDR3 covers 15 residues. Trimming cost V 4 bases and J 2 bases, with 14 bases left between them. Germline V lookup: CDR1 SGDLS, CDR2 YYNGEE. CDR3 loop: CASSQGRGTTDTQYF. The CDR3 DNA sequence: TGTGCCAGCAGCCAAGGAAGGGGCACCACAGATACGCAGTATTTT.

The chain uses TRBV18 and TRBJ2-7; 10 bases match TRBD1. The CDR3 runs 14 residues. J was trimmed by 4 bases and V by 1 base; bases with no gene match: 1. The germline V gene encodes CDR1 KGHSH and CDR2 LQKENI. CDR3 sequence: CASSPQGQGYEQYF. CDR3 sequence (DNA): TGTGCCAGCTCACCACAGGGACAGGGGTACGAGCAGTACTTC. Supplemented by reference TRBV18 and TRBJ2-7, the full variable domain reads NAGVMQNPRHLVRRRGQEARLRCSPMKGHSHVYWYRQLPEEGLKFMVYLQKENIIDESGMPKERFSAEFPKEGPSILRIQQVVRGDSAAYFCASSPQGQGYEQYFGPGTRLTVT.

J is TRBJ2-7 and V is TRBV7-8, with 9 bases that match TRBD1. Germline trimming cut 3 bases from V and 6 bases from J; bases unmatched to any gene: 9. The CDR3 is 15 amino acids. Germline CDR1 reads SGHVS; CDR2 reads FQNEAQ. The CDR3 nucleotides are TGTGCCAGCAGCTTCGGACAGGGGTTAATAGTCGAGCAGTACTTC. Its protein is CASSFGQGLIVEQYF.